Listed here are 19 T cell receptor beta chains from one sample, sequenced in a study of shared clonotypes between healthy human individuals. The repertoire was sequenced with immunoSEQ multiplex PCR; TCRdb's copy has only in-frame clones and lacks some. This sample has 2,500,000 or so clones, with roughly nine tenths found just once. Sequenced material: naive CD4+ T cells sorted from blood. Sample subset: CD45RA+ positively selected. The source of these receptors is a man aged 18 to 30 in good health.

This clone occurred a few times. The J gene is TRBJ1-2, the V gene TRBV19, with D unresolved. V lost 6 bases and J lost 4, with 15 bases in between. This CDR3 comprises 14 residues. CDR1 is LNHDA and CDR2 is SQIVND in the germline V gene (reference sequence). The CDR3 is CASSPLGGVYGYTF. CDR3 nucleotide sequence: TGTGCCAGTAGCCCTCTGGGCGGCGTCTATGGCTACACCTTC.

The V and J genes are TRBV28 and TRBJ2-3; D could derive from TRBD1 or TRBD2 (7 bases each). CDR1 MDHEN and CDR2 SYDVKM come from the germline V gene. Trimming pared 6 bases from V and 8 bases from J, leaving 18 bases between. This CDR3 is built from 14 residues. The CDR3 DNA follows: TGTGCCAGCAGCCTTTGGCAGGGGGGGAGTACGCAGTATTTT. It is translated as CASSLWQGGSTQYF. The whole variable domain, filled in from reference TRBV28 and TRBJ2-3, reads DVKVTQSSRYLVKRTGEKVFLECVQDMDHENMFWYRQDPGLGLRLIYFSYDVKMKEKGDIPEGYSVSREKKERFSLILESASTNQTSMYLCASSLWQGGSTQYFGPGTRLTVL.

The rearrangement links TRBV5-4 to TRBJ1-2; 9 bases line up with TRBD1. J was trimmed by 4 bases and V by 4 bases; bases with no gene match: 5. Germline V gene data show CDR1 as SGHNT and CDR2 as YYREEE (reference sequence). The CDR3 totals 14 residues. In DNA form, the CDR3 reads TGTGCCAGCAGCGTGGACAGGGGTGTCTATGGCTACACCTTC. Residues: CASSVDRGVYGYTF. Together with reference TRBV5-4 and TRBJ1-2, the CDR3 gives the full variable domain: ETGVTQSPTHLIKTRGQQVTLRCSSQSGHNTVSWYQQALGQGPQFIFQYYREEENGRGNFPPRFSGLQFPNYSSELNVNALELDDSALYLCASSVDRGVYGYTFGSGTRLTVV.

This clone was recorded once. Different DNA sequences within this sample yield the same CDR3. CDR3 DNA sequence: TGTGCCAGCAGCTTAAATAGGGATCAGCCCCAGCATTTT. Translation gives CASSLNRDQPQHF. The chain has TRBV11-2 and TRBJ1-5, with D unresolved. This CDR3 region has 13 residues. Germline V gene data show CDR1 as SGHAT and CDR2 as FQNNGV. With 2 bases removed from V and 5 bases from J, the gap between germline ends came to 7 bases.

The chain couples TRBV19 to TRBJ1-2; 8 bases map to TRBD1. CDR1 and CDR2 from the germline V gene are LNHDA and SQIVND (reference sequence). Trimming took 6 bases from V and 5 from J; bases not matched to a gene: 8. The CDR3 loop spans 14 amino acids. The DNA for the CDR3 is TGTGCCAGTAGACCTACTCAGGGGGCATATGGCTACACCTTC. This gives the protein CASRPTQGAYGYTF.

This chain links TRBV5-4 with TRBJ1-1, with 7 bases that match TRBD1. Germline V gene data show CDR1 as SGHNT and CDR2 as YYREEE (reference sequence). The CDR3 has 14 residues. V gave up 7 bases and J gave up 6 bases; unmatched junction bases: 12. CDR3: CASGWTGLRSEAFF. The CDR3 bases are TGTGCCAGCGGCTGGACAGGCCTGAGGTCTGAAGCTTTCTTT.

V is TRBV28 and J is TRBJ2-7; possible D gene TRBD1, 6 bases. V was clipped by 5 bases and J by 0 bases, with 14 bases between them. This CDR3 spans 15 amino acids. Germline lookup yields CDR1 MDHEN and CDR2 SYDVKM. The CDR3 DNA sequence: TGTGCCAGCAGTAATCAGGGGATAGCCTCCTACGAGCAGTACTTC. Its protein is CASSNQGIASYEQYF.

The chain employs TRBV5-6 and TRBJ1-5; TRBD1 agrees at 9 bases. The CDR3 contains 18 residues. The germline V gene encodes CDR1 SGHDT and CDR2 YYEEEE. V lost 1 base, J lost 2 bases, and 10 bases stayed unmatched. The CDR3 is CASSLLGSGTGRNQPQHF. For the CDR3, the DNA is TGTGCCAGCAGCTTGCTGGGGAGTGGGACAGGGCGCAATCAGCCCCAGCATTTT.

Concerning this clone: An end of the junction does not agree with germline; a read error may underlie this. The chain combines TRBV10-3 with TRBJ1-6; D is unresolved. The CDR3 has 13 residues. Germline CDR1 and CDR2: ENHRY and SYGVKD. This CDR3 is CATSNSDNSPLHF. DNA of the CDR3: TGTGCCACTTCTAACTCCGATAATTCACCCCTCCACTTT.

This chain links TRBV12-5 with TRBJ1-3, with 7 bases identical to TRBD1. V shed 5 bases and J 4 bases; nucleotides not matched to a gene: 5. The CDR3 length is 14 residues. Per the germline V gene, CDR1 is LGHNT and CDR2 is FRNRAP. Here the CDR3 reads CASGTTGAGNTIYF. The CDR3 DNA reads TGTGCTAGTGGTACTACAGGGGCGGGAAACACCATATATTTT. Drawing the rest from reference TRBV12-5 and TRBJ1-3, the complete variable domain is DARVTQTPRHKVTEMGQEVTMRCQPILGHNTVFWYRQTMMQGLELLAYFRNRAPLDDSGMPKDRFSAEMPDATLATLKIQPSEPRDSAVYFCASGTTGAGNTIYFGEGSWLTVV.

The CDR3 sequence is CASSPPMSGGTDTQYF. CDR3 sequence (DNA): TGTGCCAGCTCACCACCGATGTCGGGGGGAACAGATACGCAGTATTTT. This chain joins TRBV18 and TRBJ2-3; TRBD2 aligns across 7 bases. CDR1 and CDR2 from the germline V gene are KGHSH and LQKENI. This CDR3 is built from 16 residues. J gave up 3 bases and V 0 bases, and 6 bases lay outside the gene matches. The full variable domain, with the rest looked up from reference TRBV18 and TRBJ2-3, is NAGVMQNPRHLVRRRGQEARLRCSPMKGHSHVYWYRQLPEEGLKFMVYLQKENIIDESGMPKERFSAEFPKEGPSILRIQQVVRGDSAAYFCASSPPMSGGTDTQYFGPGTRLTVL.

The gene calls are TRBV18 and TRBJ2-3, with D maybe TRBD2 (5 bases). From germline, CDR1 is KGHSH and CDR2 LQKENI. V lost 2 bases and J 0 bases, leaving 9 bases between the germline ends. This CDR3 is 15 amino acids long. The DNA of the CDR3 is TGTGCCAGCTCACCATCGGGAATCAGCACAGATACGCAGTATTTT. It is translated as CASSPSGISTDTQYF.

The J gene is TRBJ2-7, the V gene TRBV7-2; TRBD2 matches 7 bases. The trim removed 1 base at V and 0 bases at J, leaving 12 bases unmatched. Looked up from germline, CDR1 is SGHTA and CDR2 is FQGNSA. This CDR3 contains 18 residues. The CDR3 region is CASSLEGLAEPPSYEQYF. Here the CDR3 DNA reads TGTGCCAGCAGCTTAGAAGGCCTAGCGGAGCCCCCCTCCTACGAGCAGTACTTC. Drawing the rest from reference TRBV7-2 and TRBJ2-7, the complete variable domain is GAGVSQSPSNKVTEKGKDVELRCDPISGHTALYWYRQSLGQGLEFLIYFQGNSAPDKSGLPSDRFSAERTGGSVSTLTIQRTQQEDSAVYLCASSLEGLAEPPSYEQYFGPGTRLTVT.

The rearrangement joins TRBV30 to TRBJ1-1, with 9 bases lining up with TRBD1. Germline CDR1 is GTSNPN and CDR2 is SVGIG (reference sequence). After removal of 3 bases from V and 1 base from J, the junction contained 3 bases not matched to a gene. The CDR3 sequence is 14 residues long. The DNA of the CDR3 is TGTGCCTGGAGCCAGGGACAGGGGAACACTGAAGCTTTCTTT. It codes for CAWSQGQGNTEAFF.

V usage is TRBV19 and J usage is TRBJ1-2; D call uncertain. Germline V CDR1 and CDR2: LNHDA, SQIVND (reference sequence). The CDR3 runs 15 residues. The V end was cut by 3 bases, the J end by 0 bases, with 11 bases between. The CDR3 loop reads CASSILDGANYGYTF. In nucleotides, the CDR3 is TGTGCCAGTAGTATTCTGGACGGAGCTAACTATGGCTACACCTTC.

The chain joins TRBV4-3 to TRBJ1-3; the D is unclear. This CDR3 spans 17 amino acids. Trimming cost V 0 bases and J 0 bases, with 12 bases left between them. Germline V lookup: CDR1 LGHNA, CDR2 YSLEER. The CDR3, as DNA: TGCGCCAGCAGCCAAGATTTTGGTGGATACTCTGGAAACACCATATATTTT. Protein sequence: CASSQDFGGYSGNTIYF.

The V gene is TRBV9, the J gene TRBJ2-1, with TRBD2 as a possible D gene (7 bases). The ends were cut back, 6 bases at V and 2 bases at J, with 18 bases in the middle. This CDR3 is 16 amino acids long. Germline V gives CDR1 SGDLS, CDR2 YYNGEE. CDR3 in DNA: TGTGCCAGCACCACGAGGGGGGACTACGCCTACAATGAGCAGTTCTTC. Protein sequence: CASTTRGDYAYNEQFF.

This clone was seen only once. This sequence joins TRBV9 and TRBJ1-6; TRBD1 aligns across 9 bases. V dropped 7 bases and J dropped 9; count of bases not matched to a gene: 11. This CDR3 comprises 15 residues. Germline values: CDR1 SGDLS, CDR2 YYNGEE. The CDR3 nucleotides are TGTGCCAGCGGTGCGGGACAGGGAGGTGGTTCACCCCTCCACTTT. It translates to CASGAGQGGGSPLHF.

V is TRBV5-1 and J is TRBJ1-2; D uncertain. Germline assignment: CDR1 SGHRS and CDR2 YFSETQ. V lost 0 bases and J 4 bases, leaving 13 bases between the germline ends. The CDR3 is made up of 15 amino acids. Here the CDR3 DNA reads TGCGCCAGCAGCTTGGGGCGGAATCCCAGCTATGGCTACACCTTC. Its translation: CASSLGRNPSYGYTF.